The source of this TCR beta chain is a study of regulatory T cells in long-lasting Graves disease. J was trimmed by 1 base and V by 6 bases; bases with no gene match: 11. Germline CDR1 and CDR2: KGHSH and LQKENI. The CDR3 has 17 residues. In building TCR beta libraries, iRepertoire HTBI primers were used together with Arm-PCR of CDR3 regions. From the multiplex PCR reads, TCRdb called clonotypes with MiXCR, one entry per CDR3 protein. The sample lists under 400,000 distinct CDR3 sequences; 16% were seen once. Study conclusions and caveats: Persistent Graves' patients showed reduced TCR diversity versus newly diagnosed patients.

Time point meaning: newly diagnosed GD, antithyroid drugs for less than 3 months. After RNA was extracted from PBMCs, the TCR library was made from it. Only a few counts were recorded for this clonotype. As yet, its antigen is unknown. This sample also appeared in a second study, on T cells in Graves' hyperthyroidism and ophthalmopathy. As that study records: The study based diagnoses on clinical symptoms, serum thyroxine and TRAb, thyroid ultrasound and orbital computed tomography.

The chain is built from TRBV18 and TRBJ2-2; TRBD1 agrees at 7 bases. Here the sequenced sample was peripheral blood mononuclear cells (PBMCs), taken at new diagnosis, from a patient treated with antithyroid drugs. The TCR comes from a middle-aged man with Graves disease. This CDR3 reads CASSNGITGENTGELFF. The CDR3, as DNA: TGTGCCAGCTCCAACGGGATAACAGGGGAGAACACCGGGGAGCTGTTTTTT.